This is a list of T cell receptor beta chains from one sample in a study of metastatic and nonmetastatic thyroid tumors. With MiXCR, TCRdb reprocessed the PCR reads. The sample records just over 7,500 clones, 25% to 30% being singletons. What was sequenced was adjacent normal tissue. These receptors originate from a female donor with papillary thyroid cancer or a benign thyroid nodule (not recorded which). Some clones in this sample may be carry-over from other donors' samples. Both conserved end residues are part of each CDR3. Fields, in order: clone size, J gene, D gene, V gene, CDR3 DNA, CDR3 protein. A D gene is named only where the DNA matches it firmly. Size is stated for part of the rows, as once, few or many counts, or as a class when the clone is expanded.

clone size: medium-sized; J gene: TRBJ1-5; D gene: .; V gene: TRBV6-5; CDR3 DNA: TGTGCCAGCAGTTACTCTTCCGTGGCCTATAGCAATCAGCCCCAGCATTTT; CDR3 protein: CASSYSSVAYSNQPQHF
clone size: .; J gene: TRBJ1-4; D gene: TRBD1; V gene: TRBV7-9; CDR3 DNA: TGTGCCAGTAGCCCCTCCGGGACAGGGGTTGAACTGTTTTTT; CDR3 protein: CASSPSGTGVELFF
clone size: .; J gene: TRBJ1-5; D gene: .; V gene: TRBV28; CDR3 DNA: TGTGCCAGCAGTTTGACAGCCAGGAACAATCAGCCCCAGCATTTT; CDR3 protein: CASSLTARNNQPQHF
clone size: .; J gene: TRBJ2-6; D gene: .; V gene: TRBV27; CDR3 DNA: TGTGCCAGCAGTTTATTCGGGGGGCGGGCTGGGGCCAACGTCCTGACTTTC; CDR3 protein: CASSLFGGRAGANVLTF
clone size: .; J gene: TRBJ1-2; D gene: .; V gene: TRBV20-1; CDR3 DNA: TGCAGTGCTAGAGAGAGAGGGGTCGACTATGGCTACACCTTC; CDR3 protein: CSARERGVDYGYTF
clone size: .; J gene: TRBJ2-3; D gene: .; V gene: TRBV2; CDR3 DNA: TGTGCCAGCAGTGAAGCCCTAAGCACAGATACGCAGTATTTT; CDR3 protein: CASSEALSTDTQYF
clone size: few; J gene: TRBJ1-2; D gene: TRBD1; V gene: TRBV27; CDR3 DNA: TGTGCCAGCAGTCCTGCCGGGACAGCTAACTATGGCTACACCTTC; CDR3 protein: CASSPAGTANYGYTF
clone size: .; J gene: TRBJ2-7; D gene: .; V gene: TRBV7-9; CDR3 DNA: TGTGTCAGCAGGGGGGAAACCCCCTTCTCTTACGAGCAGTACTTC; CDR3 protein: CVSRGETPFSYEQYF
clone size: .; J gene: TRBJ1-2; D gene: .; V gene: TRBV6-1; CDR3 DNA: TGTGCCAGCAGCCCAAAATATGGCTACACCTTC; CDR3 protein: CASSPKYGYTF
clone size: many; J gene: TRBJ2-5; D gene: TRBD1; V gene: TRBV18; CDR3 DNA: TGTGCCAGCTCACCTCCGGACAGGGGGGAGACCCAGTACTTC; CDR3 protein: CASSPPDRGETQYF
clone size: .; J gene: TRBJ1-1; D gene: .; V gene: TRBV6-1; CDR3 DNA: TGTGCCAGCAGTGACGAAGGAGCTTTCTTT; CDR3 protein: CASSDEGAFF
clone size: many; J gene: TRBJ2-1; D gene: TRBD1; V gene: TRBV3-1; CDR3 DNA: TGTGCCAGCAGCCAAGGCCGAAGGGGGCTCTATGAGCAGTTCTTC; CDR3 protein: CASSQGRRGLYEQFF
clone size: few; J gene: TRBJ2-7; D gene: TRBD1; V gene: TRBV2; CDR3 DNA: TGTGCCCGACGAGACAGGGGAACCTACGAGCAGTACTTC; CDR3 protein: CARRDRGTYEQYF
clone size: many; J gene: TRBJ2-1; D gene: TRBD2; V gene: TRBV20-1; CDR3 DNA: TGCAGTGCTATACGGGAGGCACTTGTCAATGAGCAGTTCTTC; CDR3 protein: CSAIREALVNEQFF
clone size: medium-sized; J gene: TRBJ2-5; D gene: TRBD1; V gene: TRBV6-1; CDR3 DNA: TGTGCCAGCAGTTTCCGGGACAGCCAAGAGACCCAGTACTTC; CDR3 protein: CASSFRDSQETQYF
clone size: medium-sized; J gene: TRBJ2-2; D gene: TRBD2; V gene: TRBV12-3/TRBV12-4; CDR3 DNA: TGTGCCAGCAGTCATCCGGGACTAGCGGGAGGTACCGGGGAGCTGTTTTTT; CDR3 protein: CASSHPGLAGGTGELFF
clone size: many; J gene: TRBJ2-3; D gene: .; V gene: TRBV5-4; CDR3 DNA: TGTGCCAGCAGCAGCAGTAATTCCGCAGATACGCAGTATTTT; CDR3 protein: CASSSSNSADTQYF
clone size: large; J gene: TRBJ1-1; D gene: TRBD1; V gene: TRBV6-1; CDR3 DNA: TGTGCCAGCAGTAGAAAGACAGGGGGCTATTCTGAAGCTTTCTTT; CDR3 protein: CASSRKTGGYSEAFF
clone size: .; J gene: TRBJ2-3; D gene: TRBD1; V gene: TRBV7-9; CDR3 DNA: TGTGCCAGCAGTCAGGGGGCAGGGAGCGGGCGGTATTTT; CDR3 protein: CASSQGAGSGRYF
clone size: medium-sized; J gene: TRBJ1-2; D gene: .; V gene: TRBV29-1; CDR3 DNA: TGCAGCGTTGATGGAGCAGTCTATGGCTACACCTTC; CDR3 protein: CSVDGAVYGYTF
clone size: .; J gene: TRBJ2-3; D gene: .; V gene: TRBV7-2; CDR3 DNA: TGTGCCAGCAGCTTAGGGCTAGCCGGGGGCGATACGCAGTATTTT; CDR3 protein: CASSLGLAGGDTQYF
clone size: .; J gene: TRBJ2-3; D gene: TRBD2; V gene: TRBV7-8; CDR3 DNA: TGTGCCAGCAGCTTAGGGGACTACGACACAGATACGCAGTATTTT; CDR3 protein: CASSLGDYDTDTQYF
clone size: few; J gene: TRBJ1-1; D gene: .; V gene: TRBV28; CDR3 DNA: TGTGCCAGCAGCTTAGCGGGGGGCGCGGCTGAAGCTTTCTTT; CDR3 protein: CASSLAGGAAEAFF
clone size: .; J gene: TRBJ2-2; D gene: TRBD2; V gene: TRBV7-2; CDR3 DNA: TGTGCCAGGAGCCAGGGAGGGAGCTCCGGGGAGCTGTTTTTT; CDR3 protein: CARSQGGSSGELFF
clone size: medium-sized; J gene: TRBJ1-2; D gene: TRBD1; V gene: TRBV19; CDR3 DNA: TGTGCCAGTAGCGGACAGGGGGGTTTGAATGGCTACACCTTC; CDR3 protein: CASSGQGGLNGYTF
clone size: few; J gene: TRBJ1-4; D gene: .; V gene: TRBV29-1; CDR3 DNA: TGCAGCGTTGACGAGGGTAGGGGCGAAAAACTGTTTTTT; CDR3 protein: CSVDEGRGEKLFF
clone size: .; J gene: TRBJ2-1; D gene: TRBD2; V gene: TRBV7-7; CDR3 DNA: TGTGCTAGCAGCCGACTAGCGGGAGTTGGCAATGAGCAGTTCTTC; CDR3 protein: CASSRLAGVGNEQFF
clone size: .; J gene: TRBJ2-7; D gene: .; V gene: TRBV20-1; CDR3 DNA: TGCGGTGCTAATAGGGCAACCAAAAACTACGAGCAGTACTTC; CDR3 protein: CGANRATKNYEQYF
clone size: .; J gene: TRBJ2-2; D gene: .; V gene: TRBV24-1; CDR3 DNA: TGTGCCACCAGCGAACGGGGGCTGGGCACCGGGGAGCTGTTTTTT; CDR3 protein: CATSERGLGTGELFF
clone size: few; J gene: TRBJ1-2; D gene: TRBD1; V gene: TRBV6-1; CDR3 DNA: TGTGCCAGCACCTCGACAGGGGGAAAGGACTATGGCTACACCTTC; CDR3 protein: CASTSTGGKDYGYTF
clone size: once; J gene: TRBJ1-2; D gene: .; V gene: TRBV20-1; CDR3 DNA: TGCAGTGCTAGAGTTACTGGACAGAGAGCCTATGGCTACACCTTC; CDR3 protein: CSARVTGQRAYGYTF
clone size: .; J gene: TRBJ2-1; D gene: .; V gene: TRBV7-7; CDR3 DNA: TGTGCTAGCAGCTTGGGGACTTGGAATGAGCAGTTCTTC; CDR3 protein: CASSLGTWNEQFF
clone size: many; J gene: TRBJ1-1; D gene: .; V gene: TRBV7-9; CDR3 DNA: TGTGCCAGCAGCTGGGGGGGCACTGAAGCTTTCTTT; CDR3 protein: CASSWGGTEAFF
clone size: .; J gene: TRBJ1-2; D gene: TRBD1; V gene: TRBV28; CDR3 DNA: TGTGCCAGCAGTTCGACAGGGTGGTATGGCTACACCTTC; CDR3 protein: CASSSTGWYGYTF
clone size: .; J gene: TRBJ2-7; D gene: .; V gene: TRBV28; CDR3 DNA: TGTGCCAGCAGTTTATCAGGCAAGGTATCCTACGAGCAGTACTTC; CDR3 protein: CASSLSGKVSYEQYF
clone size: medium-sized; J gene: TRBJ1-1; D gene: .; V gene: TRBV10-3; CDR3 DNA: TGTGCCATCAGTCCAACAGGGAACACTGAAGCTTTCTTT; CDR3 protein: CAISPTGNTEAFF
clone size: few; J gene: TRBJ2-7; D gene: TRBD2; V gene: TRBV6-1; CDR3 DNA: TGTGCCAGCAGTCCTACCAGGGGACTAGCGGGCGAGCAGTACTTC; CDR3 protein: CASSPTRGLAGEQYF
clone size: .; J gene: TRBJ1-5; D gene: .; V gene: TRBV30; CDR3 DNA: TGTGCCTGGAGTGTGGGAGGCCATAGCAATCAGCCCCAGCATTTT; CDR3 protein: CAWSVGGHSNQPQHF
clone size: .; J gene: TRBJ1-1; D gene: .; V gene: TRBV6-1; CDR3 DNA: TGTGCCAGCAGCTCGGCCAGCAGTGAAGCTTTCTTC; CDR3 protein: CASSSASSEAFF
clone size: few; J gene: TRBJ2-7; D gene: .; V gene: TRBV6-2/TRBV6-3; CDR3 DNA: TGTGCCAGCAGTGAGGAACCATACTACGAGCAGTACTTC; CDR3 protein: CASSEEPYYEQYF
clone size: .; J gene: TRBJ2-1; D gene: .; V gene: TRBV2; CDR3 DNA: TGTGCCAGCAGTACAGTATGGGTTGGTGAGCAGTTCTTC; CDR3 protein: CASSTVWVGEQFF
clone size: .; J gene: TRBJ1-3; D gene: .; V gene: TRBV5-5; CDR3 DNA: TGTGCCAGCAGCTTGGACAGGGTTGGCTCTGGAAACACCATATATTTT; CDR3 protein: CASSLDRVGSGNTIYF
clone size: many; J gene: TRBJ2-5; D gene: .; V gene: TRBV7-9; CDR3 DNA: TGTGCCAGCAGGGGGCTCGATGTTCGGGAGACCCAGTACTTC; CDR3 protein: CASRGLDVRETQYF
clone size: .; J gene: TRBJ1-4; D gene: TRBD1; V gene: TRBV2; CDR3 DNA: TGTGCCAGCAGTCGTGTGACAGGGGATGAAAAACTGTTTTTT; CDR3 protein: CASSRVTGDEKLFF
clone size: few; J gene: TRBJ2-1; D gene: TRBD1; V gene: TRBV9; CDR3 DNA: TGTGCCAGCAGCGTAGACCAGACAGGGAACGAGCAGTTCTTC; CDR3 protein: CASSVDQTGNEQFF
clone size: few; J gene: TRBJ2-7; D gene: .; V gene: TRBV27; CDR3 DNA: TGTGCCAGCAGTTCCCCCAACAGGGCAGGGTCGGATGAGCAGTACTTC; CDR3 protein: CASSSPNRAGSDEQYF
clone size: many; J gene: TRBJ2-2; D gene: .; V gene: TRBV3-1; CDR3 DNA: TGTGCCAGCAGCCTCTCGGACGCGAACACCGGGGAGCTGTTTTTT; CDR3 protein: CASSLSDANTGELFF
clone size: .; J gene: TRBJ1-2; D gene: .; V gene: TRBV6-1; CDR3 DNA: TGTGCCAGCAGTGAACCTCCAGGGTATGGCTACACCTTC; CDR3 protein: CASSEPPGYGYTF
clone size: .; J gene: TRBJ2-7; D gene: .; V gene: TRBV20-1; CDR3 DNA: TGCAGTGCTAGATTAGGCGGTACCTACGAGCAGTACTTC; CDR3 protein: CSARLGGTYEQYF
clone size: .; J gene: TRBJ2-2; D gene: .; V gene: TRBV7-3; CDR3 DNA: TGTGCCAGCAGCTCGGACAGCTACACCGGGGAGCTGTTTTTT; CDR3 protein: CASSSDSYTGELFF